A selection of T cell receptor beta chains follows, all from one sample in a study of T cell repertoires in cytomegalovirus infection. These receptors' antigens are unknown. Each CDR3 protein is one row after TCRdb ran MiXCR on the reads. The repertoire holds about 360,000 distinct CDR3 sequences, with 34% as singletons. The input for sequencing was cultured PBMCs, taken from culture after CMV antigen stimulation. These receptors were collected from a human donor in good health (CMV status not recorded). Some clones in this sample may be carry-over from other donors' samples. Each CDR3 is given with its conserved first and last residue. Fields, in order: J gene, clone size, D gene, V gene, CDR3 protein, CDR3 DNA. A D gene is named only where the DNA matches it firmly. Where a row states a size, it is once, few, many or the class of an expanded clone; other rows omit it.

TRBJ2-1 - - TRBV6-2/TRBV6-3 CASSTGSSSYNEQFF TGTGCCAGCAGCACAGGGTCGAGCTCCTACAATGAGCAGTTCTTC
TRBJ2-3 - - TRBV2 CASSESGQRGDTQYF TGTGCCAGCAGTGAATCTGGACAGCGAGGGGATACGCAGTATTTT
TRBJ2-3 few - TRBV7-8 CASSLEVHTQYF TGTGCCAGCAGCTTAGAGGTTCATACGCAGTATTTT
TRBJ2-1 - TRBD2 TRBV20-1 CSARDSTIAGGYNEQFF TGCAGTGCTAGAGATTCAACCATAGCGGGAGGGTACAATGAGCAGTTCTTC
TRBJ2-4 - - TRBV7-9 CASSLGQDWTKNIQYF TGTGCCAGCAGCTTAGGACAGGATTGGACCAAAAACATTCAGTACTTC
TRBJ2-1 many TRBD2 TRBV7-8 CASSLGTSGPRDYNEQFF TGTGCCAGCAGCTTAGGGACTAGCGGGCCTAGGGACTACAATGAGCAGTTCTTC
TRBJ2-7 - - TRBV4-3 CASSQEVRGYEQYF TGCGCCAGCAGCCAAGAGGTCAGAGGCTACGAGCAGTACTTC
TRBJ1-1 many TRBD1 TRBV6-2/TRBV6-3 CASRHTGGNTEAFF TGTGCCAGCAGACACACAGGGGGTAACACTGAAGCTTTCTTT
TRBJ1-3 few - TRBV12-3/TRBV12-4 CASSDGYSGNTIYF TGTGCCAGCAGTGACGGTTACTCTGGAAACACCATATATTTT
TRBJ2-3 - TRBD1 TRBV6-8 CATGQGVDTQYF TGTGCCACCGGACAGGGAGTGGATACGCAGTATTTT
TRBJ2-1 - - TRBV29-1 CSVGVGGLYNEQFF TGCAGCGTTGGGGTCGGGGGTTTATACAATGAGCAGTTCTTC
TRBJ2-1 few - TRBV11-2 CASSYITRGGNEQFF TGTGCCAGCAGCTATATTACACGGGGAGGAAATGAGCAGTTCTTC
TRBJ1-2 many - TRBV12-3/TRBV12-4 CASSARDTGYTF TGTGCCAGCAGTGCTAGGGATACTGGCTACACCTTC
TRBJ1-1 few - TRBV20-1 CSATENTEAFF TGCAGTGCTACAGAGAACACTGAAGCTTTCTTT
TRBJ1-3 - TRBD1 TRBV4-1 CASSQETPTGYSGNTIYF TGCGCCAGCAGCCAAGAAACGCCGACAGGGTACTCTGGAAACACCATATATTTT
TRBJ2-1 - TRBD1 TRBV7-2 CASSLVPGTGGDEQFF TGTGCCAGCAGCTTAGTCCCCGGGACAGGGGGGGATGAGCAGTTCTTC
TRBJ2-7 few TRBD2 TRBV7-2 CASSIDLGLAGVEQYF TGTGCCAGCAGCATTGATCTGGGACTAGCGGGAGTCGAGCAGTACTTC
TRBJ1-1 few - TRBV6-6 CASSYRVQNTEAFF TGTGCCAGCAGTTACAGGGTCCAGAACACTGAAGCTTTCTTT
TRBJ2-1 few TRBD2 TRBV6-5 CASSRGSRVNEQFF TGTGCCAGCAGTCGCGGGAGTAGGGTAAATGAGCAGTTCTTC
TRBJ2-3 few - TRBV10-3 CAISESLEYGATDTQYF TGTGCCATCAGTGAGTCGCTTGAGTACGGAGCCACAGATACGCAGTATTTT
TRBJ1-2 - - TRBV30 CAWIQYPGRRYGYTF TGTGCCTGGATCCAGTATCCGGGACGGCGGTATGGCTACACCTTC
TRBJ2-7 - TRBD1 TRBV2 CASKFRGSSYEQYF TGTGCCAGCAAGTTCAGGGGGAGCTCCTACGAGCAGTACTTC
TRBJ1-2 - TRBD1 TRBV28 CASSPPDREVYGYTF TGTGCCAGCAGTCCTCCAGACAGGGAGGTTTATGGCTACACCTTC
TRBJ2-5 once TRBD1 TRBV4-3 CASSSQSGTGIGTQYF TGCGCCAGCAGCTCTCAATCCGGGACAGGAATTGGGACCCAGTACTTC
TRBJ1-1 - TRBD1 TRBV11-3 CASSPGTGGTEAFF TGTGCCAGCAGCCCCGGGACAGGGGGAACTGAAGCTTTCTTT
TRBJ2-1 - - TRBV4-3 CASSQDLWGIDEQFF TGCGCCAGCAGCCAAGATCTTTGGGGGATCGATGAGCAGTTCTTC
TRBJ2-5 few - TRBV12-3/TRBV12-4 CASSVQGRGQETQYF TGTGCCAGCAGCGTCCAGGGGAGAGGACAAGAGACCCAGTACTTC
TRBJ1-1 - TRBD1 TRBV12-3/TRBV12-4 CASTWDRNTEAFF TGTGCCAGCACGTGGGACAGGAACACTGAAGCTTTCTTT
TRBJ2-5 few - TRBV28 CASTLSGQETQYF TGTGCCAGCACCCTTAGCGGCCAAGAGACCCAGTACTTC
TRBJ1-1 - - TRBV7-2 CASSPPQGLAFF TGTGCCAGCAGTCCACCTCAGGGGTTAGCTTTCTTT
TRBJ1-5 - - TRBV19 CASNNQDQPQHF TGTGCCAGTAATAATCAGGATCAGCCCCAGCATTTT
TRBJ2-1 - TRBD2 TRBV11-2 CASSLEYRLAGDHNEQFF TGTGCCAGCAGCTTAGAGTACAGACTAGCGGGAGACCATAATGAGCAGTTCTTC